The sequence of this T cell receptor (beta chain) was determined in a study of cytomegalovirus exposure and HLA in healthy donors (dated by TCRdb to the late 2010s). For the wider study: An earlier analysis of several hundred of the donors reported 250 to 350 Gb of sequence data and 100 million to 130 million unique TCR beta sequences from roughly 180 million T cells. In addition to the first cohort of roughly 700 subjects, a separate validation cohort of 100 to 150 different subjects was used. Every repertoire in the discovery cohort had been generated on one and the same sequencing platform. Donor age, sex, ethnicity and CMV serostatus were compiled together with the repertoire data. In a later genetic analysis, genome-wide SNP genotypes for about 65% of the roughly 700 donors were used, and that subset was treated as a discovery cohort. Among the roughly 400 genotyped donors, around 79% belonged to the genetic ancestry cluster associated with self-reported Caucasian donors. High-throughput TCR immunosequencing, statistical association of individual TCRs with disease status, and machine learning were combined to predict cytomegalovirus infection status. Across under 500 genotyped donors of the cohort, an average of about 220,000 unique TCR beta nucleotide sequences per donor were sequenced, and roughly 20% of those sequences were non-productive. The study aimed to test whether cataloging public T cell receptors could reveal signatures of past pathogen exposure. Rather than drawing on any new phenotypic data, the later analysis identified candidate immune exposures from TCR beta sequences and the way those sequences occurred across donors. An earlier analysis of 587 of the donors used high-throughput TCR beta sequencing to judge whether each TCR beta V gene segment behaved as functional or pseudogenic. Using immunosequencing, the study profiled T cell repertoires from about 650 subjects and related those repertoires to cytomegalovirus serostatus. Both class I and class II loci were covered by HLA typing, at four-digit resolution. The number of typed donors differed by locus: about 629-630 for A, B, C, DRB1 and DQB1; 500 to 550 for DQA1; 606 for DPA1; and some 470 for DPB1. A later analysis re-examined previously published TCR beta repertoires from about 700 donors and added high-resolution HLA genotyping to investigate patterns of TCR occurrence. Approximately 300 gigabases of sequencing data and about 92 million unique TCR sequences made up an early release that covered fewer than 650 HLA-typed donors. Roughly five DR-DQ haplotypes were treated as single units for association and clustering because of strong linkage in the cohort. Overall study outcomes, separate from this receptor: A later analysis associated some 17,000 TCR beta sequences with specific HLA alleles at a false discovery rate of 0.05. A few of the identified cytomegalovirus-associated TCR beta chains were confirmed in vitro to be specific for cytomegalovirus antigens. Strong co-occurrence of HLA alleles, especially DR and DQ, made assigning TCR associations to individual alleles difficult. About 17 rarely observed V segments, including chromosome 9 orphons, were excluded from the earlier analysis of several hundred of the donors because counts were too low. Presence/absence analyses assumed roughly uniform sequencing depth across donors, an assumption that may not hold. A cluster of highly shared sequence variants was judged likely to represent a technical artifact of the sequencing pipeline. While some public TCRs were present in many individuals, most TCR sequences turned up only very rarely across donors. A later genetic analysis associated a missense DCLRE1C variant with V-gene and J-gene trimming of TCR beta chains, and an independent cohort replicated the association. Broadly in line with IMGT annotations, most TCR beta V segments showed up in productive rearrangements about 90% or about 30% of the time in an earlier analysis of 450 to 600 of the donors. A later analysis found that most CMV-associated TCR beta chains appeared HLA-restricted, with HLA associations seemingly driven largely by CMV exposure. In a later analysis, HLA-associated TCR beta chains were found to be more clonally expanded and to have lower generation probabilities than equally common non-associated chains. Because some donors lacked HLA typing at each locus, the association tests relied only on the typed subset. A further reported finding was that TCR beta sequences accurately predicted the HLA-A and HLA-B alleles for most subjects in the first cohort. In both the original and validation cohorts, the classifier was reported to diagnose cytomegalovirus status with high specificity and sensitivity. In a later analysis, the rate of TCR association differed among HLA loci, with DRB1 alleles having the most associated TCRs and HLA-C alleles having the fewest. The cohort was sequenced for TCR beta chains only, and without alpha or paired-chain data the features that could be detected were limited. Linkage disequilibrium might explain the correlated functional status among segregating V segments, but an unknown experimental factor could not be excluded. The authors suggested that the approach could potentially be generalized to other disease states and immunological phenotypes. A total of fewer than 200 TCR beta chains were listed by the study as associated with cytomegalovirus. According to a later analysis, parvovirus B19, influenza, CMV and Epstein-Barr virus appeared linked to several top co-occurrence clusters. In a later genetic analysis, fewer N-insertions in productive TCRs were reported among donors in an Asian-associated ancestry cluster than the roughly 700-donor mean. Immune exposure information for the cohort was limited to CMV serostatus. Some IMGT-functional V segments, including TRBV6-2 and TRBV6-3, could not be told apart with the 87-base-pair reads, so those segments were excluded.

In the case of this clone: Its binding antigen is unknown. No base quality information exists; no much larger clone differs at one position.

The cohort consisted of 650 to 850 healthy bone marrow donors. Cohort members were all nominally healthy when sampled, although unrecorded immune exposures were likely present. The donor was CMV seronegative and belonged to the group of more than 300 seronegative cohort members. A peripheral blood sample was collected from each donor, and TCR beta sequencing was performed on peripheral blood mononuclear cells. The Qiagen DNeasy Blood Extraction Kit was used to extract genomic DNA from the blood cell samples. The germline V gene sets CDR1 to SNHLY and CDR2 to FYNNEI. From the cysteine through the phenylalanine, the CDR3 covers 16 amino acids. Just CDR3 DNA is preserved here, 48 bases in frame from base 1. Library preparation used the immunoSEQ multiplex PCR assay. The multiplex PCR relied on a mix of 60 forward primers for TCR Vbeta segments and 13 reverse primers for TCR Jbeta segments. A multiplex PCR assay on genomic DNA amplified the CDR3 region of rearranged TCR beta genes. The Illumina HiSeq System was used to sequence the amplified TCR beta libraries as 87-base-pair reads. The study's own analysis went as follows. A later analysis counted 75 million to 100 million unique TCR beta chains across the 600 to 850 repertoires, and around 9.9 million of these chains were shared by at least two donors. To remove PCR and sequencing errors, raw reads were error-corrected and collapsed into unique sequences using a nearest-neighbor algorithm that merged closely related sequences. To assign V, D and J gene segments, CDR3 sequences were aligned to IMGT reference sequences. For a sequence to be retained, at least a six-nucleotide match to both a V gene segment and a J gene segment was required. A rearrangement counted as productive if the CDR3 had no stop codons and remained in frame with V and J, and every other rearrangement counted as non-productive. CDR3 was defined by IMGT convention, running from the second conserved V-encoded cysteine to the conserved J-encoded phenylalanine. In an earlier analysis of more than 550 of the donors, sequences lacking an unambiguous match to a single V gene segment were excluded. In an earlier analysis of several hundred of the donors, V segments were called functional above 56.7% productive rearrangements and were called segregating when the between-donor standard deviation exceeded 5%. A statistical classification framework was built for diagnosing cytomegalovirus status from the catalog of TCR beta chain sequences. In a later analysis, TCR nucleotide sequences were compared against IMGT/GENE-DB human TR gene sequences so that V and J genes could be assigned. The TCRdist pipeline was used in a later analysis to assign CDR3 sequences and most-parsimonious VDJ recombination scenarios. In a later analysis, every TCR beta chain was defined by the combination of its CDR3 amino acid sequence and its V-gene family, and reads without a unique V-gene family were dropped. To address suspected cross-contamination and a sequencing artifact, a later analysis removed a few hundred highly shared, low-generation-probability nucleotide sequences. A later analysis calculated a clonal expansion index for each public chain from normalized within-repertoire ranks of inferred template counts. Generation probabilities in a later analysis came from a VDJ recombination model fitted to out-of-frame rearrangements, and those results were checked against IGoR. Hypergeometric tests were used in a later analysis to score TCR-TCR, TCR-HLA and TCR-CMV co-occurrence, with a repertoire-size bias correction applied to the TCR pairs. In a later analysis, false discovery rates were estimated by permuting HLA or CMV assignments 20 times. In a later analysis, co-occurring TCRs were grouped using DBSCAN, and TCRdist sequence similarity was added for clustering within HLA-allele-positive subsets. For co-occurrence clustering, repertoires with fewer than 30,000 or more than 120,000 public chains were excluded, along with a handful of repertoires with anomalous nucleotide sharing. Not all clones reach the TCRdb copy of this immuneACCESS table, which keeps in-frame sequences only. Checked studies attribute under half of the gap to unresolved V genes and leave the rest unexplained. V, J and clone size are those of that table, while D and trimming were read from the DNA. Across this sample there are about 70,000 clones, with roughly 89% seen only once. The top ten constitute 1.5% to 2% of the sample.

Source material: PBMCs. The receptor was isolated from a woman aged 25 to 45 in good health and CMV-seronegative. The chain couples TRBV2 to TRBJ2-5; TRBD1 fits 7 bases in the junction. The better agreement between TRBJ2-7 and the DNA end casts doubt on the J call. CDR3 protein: CASSEVQGGNRYEQYF. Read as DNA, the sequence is TGTGCCAGCAGTGAAGTTCAAGGGGGCAATAGGTACGAGCAGTACTTC.